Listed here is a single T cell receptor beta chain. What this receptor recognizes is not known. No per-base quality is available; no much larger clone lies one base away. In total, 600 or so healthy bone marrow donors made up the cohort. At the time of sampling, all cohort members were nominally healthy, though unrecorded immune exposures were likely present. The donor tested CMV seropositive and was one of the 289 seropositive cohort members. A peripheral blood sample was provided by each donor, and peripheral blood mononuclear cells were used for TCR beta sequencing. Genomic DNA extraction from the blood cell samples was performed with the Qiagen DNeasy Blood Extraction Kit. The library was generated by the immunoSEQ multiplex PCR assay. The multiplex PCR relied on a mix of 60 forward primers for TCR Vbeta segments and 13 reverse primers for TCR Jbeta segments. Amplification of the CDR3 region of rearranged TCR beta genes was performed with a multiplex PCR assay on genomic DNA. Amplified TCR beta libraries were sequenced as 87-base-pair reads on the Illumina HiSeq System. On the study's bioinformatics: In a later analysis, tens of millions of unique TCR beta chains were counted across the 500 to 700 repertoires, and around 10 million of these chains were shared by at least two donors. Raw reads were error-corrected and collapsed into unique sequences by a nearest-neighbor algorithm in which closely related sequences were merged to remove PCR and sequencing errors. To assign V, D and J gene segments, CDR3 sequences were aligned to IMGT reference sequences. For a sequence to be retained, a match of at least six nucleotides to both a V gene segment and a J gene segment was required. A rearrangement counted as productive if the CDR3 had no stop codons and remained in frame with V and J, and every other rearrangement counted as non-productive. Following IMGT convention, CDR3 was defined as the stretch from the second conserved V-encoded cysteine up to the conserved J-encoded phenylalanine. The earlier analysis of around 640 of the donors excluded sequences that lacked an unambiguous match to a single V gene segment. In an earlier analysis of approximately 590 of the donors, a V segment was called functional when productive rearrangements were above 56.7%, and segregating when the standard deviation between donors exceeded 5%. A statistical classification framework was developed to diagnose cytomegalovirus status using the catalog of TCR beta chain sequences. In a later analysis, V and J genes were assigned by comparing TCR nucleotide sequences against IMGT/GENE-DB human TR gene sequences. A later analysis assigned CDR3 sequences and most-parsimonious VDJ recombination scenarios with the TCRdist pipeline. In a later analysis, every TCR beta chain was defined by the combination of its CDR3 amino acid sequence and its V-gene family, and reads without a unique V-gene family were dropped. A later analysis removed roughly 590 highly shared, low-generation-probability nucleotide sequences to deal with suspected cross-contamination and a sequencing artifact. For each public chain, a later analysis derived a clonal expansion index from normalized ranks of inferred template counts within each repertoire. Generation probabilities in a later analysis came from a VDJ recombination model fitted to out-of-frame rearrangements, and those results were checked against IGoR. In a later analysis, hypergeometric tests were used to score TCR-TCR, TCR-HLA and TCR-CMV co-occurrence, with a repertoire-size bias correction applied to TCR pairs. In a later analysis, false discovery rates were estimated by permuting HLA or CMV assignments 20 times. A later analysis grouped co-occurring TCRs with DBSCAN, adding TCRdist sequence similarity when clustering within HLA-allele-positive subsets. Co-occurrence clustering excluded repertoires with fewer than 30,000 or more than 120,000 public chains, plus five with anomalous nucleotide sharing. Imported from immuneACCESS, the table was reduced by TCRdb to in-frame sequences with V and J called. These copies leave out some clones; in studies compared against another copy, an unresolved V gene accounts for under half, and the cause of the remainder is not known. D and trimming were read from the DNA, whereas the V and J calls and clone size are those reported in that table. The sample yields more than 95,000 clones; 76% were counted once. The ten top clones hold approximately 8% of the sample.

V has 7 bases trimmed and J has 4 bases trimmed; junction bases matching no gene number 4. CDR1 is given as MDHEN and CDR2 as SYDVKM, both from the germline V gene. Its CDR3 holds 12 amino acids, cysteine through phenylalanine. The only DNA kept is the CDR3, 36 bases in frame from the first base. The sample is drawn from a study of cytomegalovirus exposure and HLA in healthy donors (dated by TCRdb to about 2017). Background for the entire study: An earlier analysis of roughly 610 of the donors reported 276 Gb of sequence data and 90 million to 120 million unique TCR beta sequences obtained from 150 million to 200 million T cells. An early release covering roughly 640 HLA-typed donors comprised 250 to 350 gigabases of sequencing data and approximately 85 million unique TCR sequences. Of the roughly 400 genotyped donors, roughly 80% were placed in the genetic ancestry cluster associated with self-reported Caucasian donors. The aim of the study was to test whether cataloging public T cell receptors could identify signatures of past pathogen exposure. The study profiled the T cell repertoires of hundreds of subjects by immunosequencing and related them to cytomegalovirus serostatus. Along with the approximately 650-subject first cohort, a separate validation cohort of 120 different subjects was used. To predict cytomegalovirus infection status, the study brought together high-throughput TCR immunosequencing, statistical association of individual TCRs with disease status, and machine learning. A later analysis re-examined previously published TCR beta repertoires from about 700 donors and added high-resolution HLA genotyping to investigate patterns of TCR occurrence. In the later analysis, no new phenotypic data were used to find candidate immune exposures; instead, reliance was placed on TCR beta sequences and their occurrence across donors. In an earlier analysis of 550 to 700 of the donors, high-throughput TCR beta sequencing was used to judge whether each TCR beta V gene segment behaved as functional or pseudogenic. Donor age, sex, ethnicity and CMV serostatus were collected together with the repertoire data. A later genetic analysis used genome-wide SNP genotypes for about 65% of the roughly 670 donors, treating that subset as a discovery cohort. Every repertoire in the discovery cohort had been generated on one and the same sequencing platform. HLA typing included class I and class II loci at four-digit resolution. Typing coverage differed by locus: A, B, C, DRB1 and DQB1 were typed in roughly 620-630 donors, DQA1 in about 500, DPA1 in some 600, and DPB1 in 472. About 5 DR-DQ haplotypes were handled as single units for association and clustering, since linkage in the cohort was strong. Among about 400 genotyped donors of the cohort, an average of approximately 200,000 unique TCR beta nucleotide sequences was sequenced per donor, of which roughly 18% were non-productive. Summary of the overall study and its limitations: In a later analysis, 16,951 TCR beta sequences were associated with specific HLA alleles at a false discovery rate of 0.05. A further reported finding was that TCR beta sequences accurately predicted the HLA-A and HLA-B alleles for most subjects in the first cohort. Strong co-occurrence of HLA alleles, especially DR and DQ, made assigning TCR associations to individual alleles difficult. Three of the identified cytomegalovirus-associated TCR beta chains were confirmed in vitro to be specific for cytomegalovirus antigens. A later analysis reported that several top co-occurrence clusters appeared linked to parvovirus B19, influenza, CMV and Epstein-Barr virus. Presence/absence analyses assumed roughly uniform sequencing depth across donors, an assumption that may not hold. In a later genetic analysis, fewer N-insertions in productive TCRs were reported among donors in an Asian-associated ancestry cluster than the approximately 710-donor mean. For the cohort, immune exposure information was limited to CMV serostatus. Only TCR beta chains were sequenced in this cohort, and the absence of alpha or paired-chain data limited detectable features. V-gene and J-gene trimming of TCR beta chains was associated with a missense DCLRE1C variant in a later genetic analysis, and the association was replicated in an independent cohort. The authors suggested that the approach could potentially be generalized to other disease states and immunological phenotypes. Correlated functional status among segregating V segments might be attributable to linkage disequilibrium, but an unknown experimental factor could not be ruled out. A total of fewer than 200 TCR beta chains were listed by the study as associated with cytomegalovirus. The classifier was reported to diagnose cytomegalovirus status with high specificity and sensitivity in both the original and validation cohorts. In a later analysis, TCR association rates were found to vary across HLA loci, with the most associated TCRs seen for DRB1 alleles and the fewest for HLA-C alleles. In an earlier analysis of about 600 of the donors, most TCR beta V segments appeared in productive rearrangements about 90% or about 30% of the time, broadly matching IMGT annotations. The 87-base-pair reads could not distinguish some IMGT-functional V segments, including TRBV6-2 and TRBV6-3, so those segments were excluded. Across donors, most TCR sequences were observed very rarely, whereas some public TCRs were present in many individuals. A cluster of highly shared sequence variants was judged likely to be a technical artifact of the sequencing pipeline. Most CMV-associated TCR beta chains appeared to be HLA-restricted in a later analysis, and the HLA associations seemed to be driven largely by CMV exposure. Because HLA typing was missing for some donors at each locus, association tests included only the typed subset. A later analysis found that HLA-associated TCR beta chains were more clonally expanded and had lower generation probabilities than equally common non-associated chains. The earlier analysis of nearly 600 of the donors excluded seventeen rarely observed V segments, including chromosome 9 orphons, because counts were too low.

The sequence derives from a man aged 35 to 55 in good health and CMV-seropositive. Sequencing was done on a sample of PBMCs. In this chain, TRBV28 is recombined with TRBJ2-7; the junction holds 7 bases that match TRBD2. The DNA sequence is TGTGCCAGCACCGGGAGGCTTTACGAGCAGTACTTC. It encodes CASTGRLYEQYF.